The text below deals with one TCR beta chain. Its antigen specificity is not known. Base qualities are not recorded, but no much larger clone differs from it by a single base. This sample is part of a study of breast tumors, draining lymph nodes, adjacent tissues (dated by TCRdb to about 2016). Study-level background: Breast cancer patients provided tumor, adjacent nontumor tissue and axillary lymph nodes, and the study compared the TCR beta repertoires across these three sources. The study was designed to assess the relationships and possible T-cell exchange between tumor, surrounding tissue and draining lymph node repertoires in human breast cancer.

Study-wide findings and limitations: Tumor T-cell repertoires showed less diversity than lymph node repertoires and more diversity than nontumor tissue repertoires, and tumor T-cell repertoires showed preferential V and J gene usage. The similarity between tumor and nontumor tissue repertoires was significantly greater in luminal-like breast cancer than in basal-like breast cancer. Rather than being directly demonstrated, the conclusion that tumor T cells originate in lymph nodes was presented as consistent with a hypothesis. The data were considered consistent with the idea that most tumor T cells come from the lymph node and then expand in tumor tissue.

Lymph node samples came from the axillary draining lymph nodes of breast cancer patients. For sequencing, an Illumina HiSeq 2000 was employed. Multiplex PCR amplification was used to generate the TCR beta chain libraries. High-throughput sequencing was used to analyze the amplified TCR beta chain products. TCRdb trimmed the raw reads at Q25, called clones with MiXCR and kept productive beta chains. For every CDR3 protein sequence, its rows merge into one entry that carries the most common genes and DNA. The sample table holds about 140,000 distinct CDR3 sequences, of which approximately 32% were seen once. Roughly 2.3% of the sample is taken by the ten largest. In the germline V gene, CDR1 corresponds to MRHNA and CDR2 to SNTAGT. Trimming removed 3 bases from V and 3 bases from J; the gene matches leave 8 bases unexplained. Including cysteine and phenylalanine, the CDR3 has 18 amino acids. Just CDR3 DNA is preserved here, 54 bases in frame from base 1.

This TCR derives from a female donor with breast cancer. Some clones in this sample may be carry-over from other donors' samples. Sequenced input: axillary lymph node tissue. Recombination connected TRBV6-4 to TRBJ2-2; 12 central nucleotides agree with TRBD2. The CDR3 in this case is CASSEYGLAGTYTGELFF. In nucleotide form, the sequence is TGTGCCAGCAGTGAATACGGACTAGCGGGGACCTACACCGGGGAGCTGTTTTTT.